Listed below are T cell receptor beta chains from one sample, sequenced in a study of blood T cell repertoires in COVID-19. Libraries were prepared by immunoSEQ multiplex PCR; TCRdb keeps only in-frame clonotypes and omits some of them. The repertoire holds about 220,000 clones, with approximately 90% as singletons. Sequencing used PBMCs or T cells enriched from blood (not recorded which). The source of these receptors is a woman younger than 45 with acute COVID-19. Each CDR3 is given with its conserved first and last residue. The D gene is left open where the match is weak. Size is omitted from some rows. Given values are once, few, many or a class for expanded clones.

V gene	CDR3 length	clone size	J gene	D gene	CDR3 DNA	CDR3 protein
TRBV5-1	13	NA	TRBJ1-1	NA	TGCGCCAGCAGCTGGACAATCAACACTGAAGCTTTCTTT	CASSWTINTEAFF
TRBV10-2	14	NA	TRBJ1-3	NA	TGCGCCAGCGGCAGGACAGAGCGGGGAAACACCATATATTTT	CASGRTERGNTIYF
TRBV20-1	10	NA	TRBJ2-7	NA	TGCAGTGCTAGTAGCGACCGGCAGTACTTC	CSASSDRQYF
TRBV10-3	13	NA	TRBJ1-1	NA	TGTGCCATAACATTCGGGGAGGGCACTGAAGCTTTCTTT	CAITFGEGTEAFF
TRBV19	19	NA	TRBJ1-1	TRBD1	TGTGCCAGTAGCCTACCTAATATCAATCCGGGACAGCTGAACACTGAAGCTTTCTTT	CASSLPNINPGQLNTEAFF
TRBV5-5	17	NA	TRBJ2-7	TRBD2	TGTGCCAGCAGCTTGTCTAGCGGGGGGGTAAGGGCCTACGAGCAGTACTTC	CASSLSSGGVRAYEQYF
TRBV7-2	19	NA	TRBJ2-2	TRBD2	TGTGCCAGCAGCTCCCTCGGCCCGGGACTAGCGGGGGGGCCCGGGGAGCTGTTTTTT	CASSSLGPGLAGGPGELFF
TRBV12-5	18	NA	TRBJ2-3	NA	TGTGCTAGTGGTTTGGAACAACAGGGAGGGGCATCGACAGATACGCAGTATTTT	CASGLEQQGGASTDTQYF
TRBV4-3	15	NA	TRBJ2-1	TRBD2	TGCGCCAGCAGCCAAGGGGGCGGGGGGATAAATGAGCAGTTCTTC	CASSQGGGGINEQFF
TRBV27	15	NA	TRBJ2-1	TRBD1	TGTGCCAGCAGTCAGACAGGGGATGGATACAATGAGCAGTTCTTC	CASSQTGDGYNEQFF
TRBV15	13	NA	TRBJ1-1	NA	TGTGCCACCAGCAGAGATCTTGGGACAGAAGCTTTCTTT	CATSRDLGTEAFF
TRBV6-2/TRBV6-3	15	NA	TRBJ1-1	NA	TGTGCCAGCAGTTACTCGATTGCGGAGAACACTGAAGCTTTCTTT	CASSYSIAENTEAFF
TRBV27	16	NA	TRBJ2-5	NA	TGTGCCAGCAGTTCCCTTCTAGGGGGGGGGCGAGAGACCCAGTACTTC	CASSSLLGGGRETQYF
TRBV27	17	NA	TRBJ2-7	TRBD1	TGTGCCAGCAGTTTTACCCCCCCGAGACAGGGATGGTACGAGCAGTACTTC	CASSFTPPRQGWYEQYF
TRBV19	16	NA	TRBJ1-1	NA	TGTGCCAGTAAAGTAGCGGGGGCATCGGTGAACACTGAAGCTTTCTTT	CASKVAGASVNTEAFF
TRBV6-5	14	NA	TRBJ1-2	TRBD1	TGTGCCAGCAGTCAGGGGGCGGGCAGAACAGGCTACACCTTC	CASSQGAGRTGYTF
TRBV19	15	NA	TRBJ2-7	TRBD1	TGTGCCAGTAGTATTTTCCCCGGACAGGATTTTGATCAGTACTTC	CASSIFPGQDFDQYF
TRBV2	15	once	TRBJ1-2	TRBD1	TGTGCCAGCAGTGGCGGTGACAGGGTAATCTATGGCTACACCTTC	CASSGGDRVIYGYTF
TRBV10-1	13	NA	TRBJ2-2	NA	TGCGCCAGCAGTACAGGTTACACCGGGGAGCTGTTTTTT	CASSTGYTGELFF
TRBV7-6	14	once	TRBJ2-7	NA	TGTGCCAGCAGCCCAAGGTTACAGGGCTACGAGCAGTACTTC	CASSPRLQGYEQYF
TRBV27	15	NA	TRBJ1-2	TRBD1	TGTGCCAGCAGTCCCTCCGGGACAGGTCGGTATGGCTACACCTTC	CASSPSGTGRYGYTF
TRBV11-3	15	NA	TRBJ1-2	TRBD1	TGTGCCAGCAGCTCCAGGGGGTGGTGCCCCTATGGCTACACCTTC	CASSSRGWCPYGYTF
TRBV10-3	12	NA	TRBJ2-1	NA	TGTGCCATCAGTACACCGGGAAATGAGCAGTTCTTC	CAISTPGNEQFF
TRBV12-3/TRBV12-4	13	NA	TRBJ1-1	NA	TGTGCCAGCAGTTTAGAACAGGGCACTGAAGCTTTCTTT	CASSLEQGTEAFF
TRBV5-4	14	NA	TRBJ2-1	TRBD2	TGTGCCAGCAGCTCAAGCGGGGGGGCGGATGAGCAGTTCTTC	CASSSSGGADEQFF
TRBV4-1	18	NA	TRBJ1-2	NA	TGCGCCAGCAGCCAACTCAGTAGCCCGGGACTCGTAAAATGGGGCTACACCTTC	CASSQLSSPGLVKWGYTF
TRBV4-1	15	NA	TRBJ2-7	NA	TGCGCCAGCAGCCCCACGGGAGCATCTAGCTACGAGCAGTACTTC	CASSPTGASSYEQYF
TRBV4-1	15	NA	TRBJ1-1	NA	TGCGCCAGCAGCCACCCGACGGCACGGGGCACTGAAGCTTTCTTT	CASSHPTARGTEAFF
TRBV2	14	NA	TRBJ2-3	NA	TGTGCCAGCATCCCGGGACAAGGATATGATACGCAGTATTTT	CASIPGQGYDTQYF
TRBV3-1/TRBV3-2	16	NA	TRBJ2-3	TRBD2	TGTGCCAGCAGCCCTAATAGCGGGGGGGGCACAGATACGCAGTATTTT	CASSPNSGGGTDTQYF
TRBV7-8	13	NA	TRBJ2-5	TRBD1	TGTGCCAGCAGCTTGGACAGGCGGGAGACCCAGTACTTC	CASSLDRRETQYF
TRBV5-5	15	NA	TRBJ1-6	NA	TGTGCCAGCAGCTTGGATCCCCGGGGCCGGGGGGCGTCGATTTTT	CASSLDPRGRGASIF
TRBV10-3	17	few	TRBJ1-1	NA	TGTGCCATCAGTGAGCCAGGGGATCGGTTCCAAGACACTGAAGCTTTCTTT	CAISEPGDRFQDTEAFF
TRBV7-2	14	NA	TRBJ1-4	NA	TGTGCCAGCAGCTTATACCAGGGAAATGAAAAACTGTTTTTT	CASSLYQGNEKLFF
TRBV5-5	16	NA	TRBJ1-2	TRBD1	TGTGCCAGCAGCCTCAGCGGACAGGCCCCTAACTATGGCTACACCTTC	CASSLSGQAPNYGYTF
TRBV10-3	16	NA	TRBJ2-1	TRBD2	TGTGCCATCAGTGAGTCCGGGGGGTTTGGTCAGAATGAGCAGTTCTTC	CAISESGGFGQNEQFF
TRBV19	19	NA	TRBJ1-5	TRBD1	TGTGCCAGTGGGACCCCCGGGACAGGGATCCCGTCGGGCAATCAGCCCCAGCATTTT	CASGTPGTGIPSGNQPQHF
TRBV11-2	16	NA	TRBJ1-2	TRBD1	TGTGCCAGCAGCTTAATCGCGCGGCCAGGGGGCTTTGGCTACACCTTC	CASSLIARPGGFGYTF
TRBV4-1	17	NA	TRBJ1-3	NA	TGCGCCAGCAGCCAAGATATGGACAGCAGCTTAGGGAACACCATATATTTT	CASSQDMDSSLGNTIYF
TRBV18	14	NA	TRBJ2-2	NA	TGTGCCAGCTCACCACCGCGGAACACCGGGGAGCTGTTTTTT	CASSPPRNTGELFF
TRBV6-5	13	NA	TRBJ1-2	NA	TGTGCCAGCAGTCCCGGGACACTTTATGGCTACACCTTC	CASSPGTLYGYTF
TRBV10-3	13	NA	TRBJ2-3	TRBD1	TGTGCCATCAGTTACCGGGACAGAGATACGCAGTATTTT	CAISYRDRDTQYF
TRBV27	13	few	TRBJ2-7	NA	TGTGCCAGCAGTTTAGGGTCCGGGGTAGAGCAGTACTTC	CASSLGSGVEQYF
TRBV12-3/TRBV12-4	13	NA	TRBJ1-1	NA	TGTGCCAGCAGTCTGGACAGATACAATGAAGCTTTCTTT	CASSLDRYNEAFF
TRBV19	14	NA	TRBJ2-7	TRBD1	TGTGCCAGTAGTTGGGGGACAGGGGTTTACGAGCAGTACTTC	CASSWGTGVYEQYF
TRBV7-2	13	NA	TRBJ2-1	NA	TGTGCCAGCAGTTTTGGGCCAGGGGATGAGCAGTTCTTC	CASSFGPGDEQFF
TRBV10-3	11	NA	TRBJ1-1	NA	TGTGCCATCAGTGAGTCCTCTGAAGCTTTCTTT	CAISESSEAFF
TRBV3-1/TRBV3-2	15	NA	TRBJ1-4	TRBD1	TGTGCCAGCAGCCAAAGACAGGGATCTAATGAAAAACTGTTTTTT	CASSQRQGSNEKLFF